These T cell receptor beta chains were read from a single sample in a study of blood T cell repertoires in COVID-19. Data came from immunoSEQ multiplex PCR; TCRdb stores just in-frame clones and leaves some out. This table holds about 300,000 clones, 65% to 90% found once. Sequencing was done on a sample of PBMCs or T cells enriched from blood (not recorded which). The receptors here all came from a man aged 30-40 years who had recovered from COVID-19. CDR3s include the opening cysteine and the closing phenylalanine or tryptophan. Each record gives: clone size, D gene, V gene, J gene, CDR3 DNA, CDR3 protein. The D gene is left open where the match is weak. The size entry is marked missing in some rows and otherwise reads once, few, many or a size class.

clone size: -
D gene: -
V gene: TRBV21-1
J gene: TRBJ2-5
CDR3 DNA: TGTGCCAGCAGCAAAGGGGTCCTGGGGCAAGGAGAGACCCAGTACTTC
CDR3 protein: CASSKGVLGQGETQYF

clone size: once
D gene: TRBD1
V gene: TRBV24-1
J gene: TRBJ1-5
CDR3 DNA: TGTGCCACCAGTGACAGCAGGGGGCCTCAGCCCCAGCATTTT
CDR3 protein: CATSDSRGPQPQHF

clone size: -
D gene: TRBD1
V gene: TRBV19
J gene: TRBJ2-2
CDR3 DNA: TGTGCCAGTAGTTCCCAGACAGGGGTCACCGGGGAGCTGTTTTTT
CDR3 protein: CASSSQTGVTGELFF

clone size: few
D gene: -
V gene: TRBV11-2
J gene: TRBJ2-2
CDR3 DNA: TGTGCCAGCAGCGTACAGGGCACCGGGGAGCTGTTTTTT
CDR3 protein: CASSVQGTGELFF

clone size: -
D gene: TRBD2
V gene: TRBV13
J gene: TRBJ2-1
CDR3 DNA: TGTGCCAGCAGCTTAGTTGCTAGCGGGGCTCCCTACAATGAGCAGTTCTTC
CDR3 protein: CASSLVASGAPYNEQFF

clone size: -
D gene: TRBD1
V gene: TRBV6-5
J gene: TRBJ2-7
CDR3 DNA: TGTGCCAGCGCTTTGACAGGGGGTTCCTACGAGCAGTACTTC
CDR3 protein: CASALTGGSYEQYF

clone size: few
D gene: -
V gene: TRBV5-1
J gene: TRBJ2-3
CDR3 DNA: TGCGCCAGCAGCTTGGAGTTGAACGGGATCACAGATACGCAGTATTTT
CDR3 protein: CASSLELNGITDTQYF

clone size: -
D gene: -
V gene: TRBV7-2
J gene: TRBJ1-4
CDR3 DNA: TGTGCCAGCAGCTTAGTCGCGGCTGCAACTAATGAAAAACTGTTTTTT
CDR3 protein: CASSLVAAATNEKLFF

clone size: few
D gene: -
V gene: TRBV28
J gene: TRBJ1-1
CDR3 DNA: TGTGCCAGCAGTTTGAGGTTTCGAAGGAACACTGAAGCTTTCTTT
CDR3 protein: CASSLRFRRNTEAFF

clone size: -
D gene: TRBD1
V gene: TRBV12-3/TRBV12-4
J gene: TRBJ2-7
CDR3 DNA: TGTGCCAGCAGTTTTACAGGGGTTGGGGAGCAGTACTTC
CDR3 protein: CASSFTGVGEQYF

clone size: -
D gene: TRBD1
V gene: TRBV4-2
J gene: TRBJ1-2
CDR3 DNA: TGTGCCAGCAGCCAACTAGCCATTAGCCCCGGGACAGGGGGCTTTGGCTACACCTTC
CDR3 protein: CASSQLAISPGTGGFGYTF

clone size: -
D gene: -
V gene: TRBV24-1
J gene: TRBJ2-7
CDR3 DNA: TGTGCCACCAGTGATTCGCCCGGCGGGCCGATCTACGAGCAGTACTTC
CDR3 protein: CATSDSPGGPIYEQYF

clone size: -
D gene: -
V gene: TRBV3-1/TRBV3-2
J gene: TRBJ1-2
CDR3 DNA: TGTGCCAGCAGCCAAGCTGCGGCAGCCTTTTTCTATGGCTACACCTTC
CDR3 protein: CASSQAAAAFFYGYTF

clone size: -
D gene: -
V gene: TRBV27
J gene: TRBJ1-4
CDR3 DNA: TGTGCCAGCAGTTTACTCGGGGGATTGGATGAAAAACTGTTTTTT
CDR3 protein: CASSLLGGLDEKLFF

clone size: -
D gene: TRBD2
V gene: TRBV30
J gene: TRBJ2-3
CDR3 DNA: TGTGCCTGGAGCGGCCGGCTAGCGGGAGCTCTACATACGCAGTATTTT
CDR3 protein: CAWSGRLAGALHTQYF

clone size: -
D gene: -
V gene: TRBV5-1
J gene: TRBJ1-3
CDR3 DNA: TGCGCCAGCAGCACAAGCGGGAACTCTGGAAACACCATATATTTT
CDR3 protein: CASSTSGNSGNTIYF

clone size: -
D gene: TRBD1
V gene: TRBV29-1
J gene: TRBJ2-4
CDR3 DNA: TGCAGCGTTGAAGGGCCACAGGGGAAGAGGGCCAAAAACATTCAGTACTTC
CDR3 protein: CSVEGPQGKRAKNIQYF

clone size: -
D gene: -
V gene: TRBV28
J gene: TRBJ1-1
CDR3 DNA: TGTGCCAGCAGTTCACGCGTCGCAGGGAGGGCTGAAGCTTTCTTT
CDR3 protein: CASSSRVAGRAEAFF

clone size: -
D gene: TRBD2
V gene: TRBV2
J gene: TRBJ2-7
CDR3 DNA: TGTGCCAGCCTAAGGGCTAGCGGGGCCTACGAGCAGTACTTC
CDR3 protein: CASLRASGAYEQYF

clone size: once
D gene: TRBD2
V gene: TRBV5-4
J gene: TRBJ2-5
CDR3 DNA: TGTGCCAGCTCTAGCGGGGGGGCGGTGGAGACCCAGTACTTC
CDR3 protein: CASSSGGAVETQYF

clone size: -
D gene: -
V gene: TRBV6-1
J gene: TRBJ2-5
CDR3 DNA: TGTGCCAGCAGTGAAGTCCGGCGGGGACGGGGAGAGACCCAGTACTTC
CDR3 protein: CASSEVRRGRGETQYF

clone size: -
D gene: -
V gene: TRBV28
J gene: TRBJ2-3
CDR3 DNA: TGTGCCAGCAGTCTCGACAGAAGCACAGATACGCAGTATTTT
CDR3 protein: CASSLDRSTDTQYF

clone size: -
D gene: TRBD1
V gene: TRBV5-1
J gene: TRBJ2-1
CDR3 DNA: TGCGCCAGCAGCCTAACAGGGGCAAATACGCCCTACAATGAGCAGTTCTTC
CDR3 protein: CASSLTGANTPYNEQFF

clone size: once
D gene: TRBD1
V gene: TRBV12-5
J gene: TRBJ1-5
CDR3 DNA: TGTGCTAGTGGCCCTCAGGGGGAACGGCAGCCCCAGCATTTT
CDR3 protein: CASGPQGERQPQHF

clone size: -
D gene: -
V gene: TRBV29-1
J gene: TRBJ2-7
CDR3 DNA: TGCAGCGTTGTTGGGGGCGATTCCTACGAGCAGTACTTC
CDR3 protein: CSVVGGDSYEQYF

clone size: once
D gene: TRBD1
V gene: TRBV7-9
J gene: TRBJ1-3
CDR3 DNA: TGTGCCAGCAGCCCCCTAGCAGGACAGGCAGGAGGAAACACCATATATTTT
CDR3 protein: CASSPLAGQAGGNTIYF

clone size: -
D gene: TRBD2
V gene: TRBV12-5
J gene: TRBJ2-1
CDR3 DNA: TGTGCTAGTGGTTTGGTATTAGGAGGACTAGGCGAGCAGTTCTTC
CDR3 protein: CASGLVLGGLGEQFF

clone size: -
D gene: TRBD2
V gene: TRBV4-1
J gene: TRBJ2-3
CDR3 DNA: TGCGCCAGCAGCCGAACACTAGCGGGAGTAAGAGATACGCAGTATTTT
CDR3 protein: CASSRTLAGVRDTQYF

clone size: -
D gene: -
V gene: TRBV5-8
J gene: TRBJ1-3
CDR3 DNA: TGTGCCAGCATGCCGGGTCGGGAGTCTGGAAACACCATATATTTT
CDR3 protein: CASMPGRESGNTIYF

clone size: -
D gene: TRBD1
V gene: TRBV2
J gene: TRBJ2-2
CDR3 DNA: TGTGCCAGCAGAGGACAGGGCGGAGGGTACACCGGGGAGCTGTTTTTT
CDR3 protein: CASRGQGGGYTGELFF

clone size: few
D gene: TRBD1
V gene: TRBV7-2
J gene: TRBJ2-3
CDR3 DNA: TGTGCCAGCAGCCCCGGACAGGGACACACAGATACGCAGTATTTT
CDR3 protein: CASSPGQGHTDTQYF

clone size: few
D gene: -
V gene: TRBV3-1/TRBV3-2
J gene: TRBJ2-2
CDR3 DNA: TGTGCCAGCAGCCGAGCAGGCGGGGAGCTGTTTTTT
CDR3 protein: CASSRAGGELFF

clone size: -
D gene: TRBD2
V gene: TRBV5-6
J gene: TRBJ2-1
CDR3 DNA: TGTGCCAGCAGCTTGGGACTAGCGGGAGTAAGCAATGAGCAGTTCTTC
CDR3 protein: CASSLGLAGVSNEQFF

clone size: -
D gene: TRBD2
V gene: TRBV7-2
J gene: TRBJ2-2
CDR3 DNA: TGTGCCAGCAGCCGGACTAGCGGGAAATACGCCGGGGAGCTGTTTTTT
CDR3 protein: CASSRTSGKYAGELFF

clone size: -
D gene: -
V gene: TRBV7-6
J gene: TRBJ1-5
CDR3 DNA: TGTGCCAGCAGCCCTACAGCAGCTAGCAATCAGCCCCAGCATTTT
CDR3 protein: CASSPTAASNQPQHF

clone size: -
D gene: -
V gene: TRBV4-1
J gene: TRBJ1-5
CDR3 DNA: TGCGCCAGCAGCCAAGTAGCGGGAGCTTTTAGGCCCCAGCATTTT
CDR3 protein: CASSQVAGAFRPQHF

clone size: -
D gene: TRBD2
V gene: TRBV5-1
J gene: TRBJ2-1
CDR3 DNA: TGCGCCAGCAGCACGCCCTTGCGGGGGAGCTCCTACAATGAGCAGTTCTTC
CDR3 protein: CASSTPLRGSSYNEQFF

clone size: -
D gene: -
V gene: TRBV7-6
J gene: TRBJ2-3
CDR3 DNA: TGTGCCAGCAGTACCGGTAGCACAGATACGCAGTATTTT
CDR3 protein: CASSTGSTDTQYF

clone size: -
D gene: TRBD1
V gene: TRBV2
J gene: TRBJ1-1
CDR3 DNA: TGTGCCAGCCTCGGACAGGGGAATATGAACACTGAAGCTTTCTTT
CDR3 protein: CASLGQGNMNTEAFF

clone size: -
D gene: TRBD2
V gene: TRBV5-1
J gene: TRBJ2-3
CDR3 DNA: TGCGCCAGCAGACCCTGGACTAGTTCCACAGATACGCAGTATTTT
CDR3 protein: CASRPWTSSTDTQYF

clone size: -
D gene: TRBD2
V gene: TRBV24-1
J gene: TRBJ2-2
CDR3 DNA: TGTGCCACCAGTGATCCCAGGACTAGAAGCACCGGGGAGCTGTTTTTT
CDR3 protein: CATSDPRTRSTGELFF

clone size: few
D gene: TRBD2
V gene: TRBV19
J gene: TRBJ2-1
CDR3 DNA: TGTGCCAGTAGATTCGGACTAGCGGGAAACAATGAGCAGTTCTTC
CDR3 protein: CASRFGLAGNNEQFF

clone size: -
D gene: -
V gene: TRBV24-1
J gene: TRBJ2-1
CDR3 DNA: TGTGCCACCAGTGGGGGAGCTGAGCAGTTCTTC
CDR3 protein: CATSGGAEQFF

clone size: -
D gene: TRBD2
V gene: TRBV11-2
J gene: TRBJ2-1
CDR3 DNA: TGTGCCAGCAATAGGGGGACTAGCGAGTACAATGAGCAGTTCTTC
CDR3 protein: CASNRGTSEYNEQFF

clone size: -
D gene: -
V gene: TRBV3-1/TRBV3-2
J gene: TRBJ2-2
CDR3 DNA: TGTGCCAGCAGCCCCGGACCAGGGTCAGGTTTTTTTGCGAACACCGGGGAGCTGTTTTTT
CDR3 protein: CASSPGPGSGFFANTGELFF

clone size: -
D gene: TRBD2
V gene: TRBV20-1
J gene: TRBJ2-7
CDR3 DNA: TGCAGTGCTAGTGTCTCTAGCGGGAGGTCCTACGAGCAGTACTTC
CDR3 protein: CSASVSSGRSYEQYF

clone size: once
D gene: -
V gene: TRBV28
J gene: TRBJ1-4
CDR3 DNA: TGTGCCAGCAGTTTGGCGACAGCAACTAATGAAAAACTGTTTTTT
CDR3 protein: CASSLATATNEKLFF

clone size: -
D gene: -
V gene: TRBV18
J gene: TRBJ1-2
CDR3 DNA: TGTGCCAGCTCACCAGGGAGCGACTATGGCTACACCTTC
CDR3 protein: CASSPGSDYGYTF

clone size: -
D gene: -
V gene: TRBV19
J gene: TRBJ2-5
CDR3 DNA: TGTGCCAGTAGCCCTGGGGGCGGAGAGACCCAGTACTTC
CDR3 protein: CASSPGGGETQYF

clone size: -
D gene: TRBD1
V gene: TRBV5-8
J gene: TRBJ2-5
CDR3 DNA: TGTGCCAGCAGCTTGCAGGGGGTATATCAAGAGACCCAGTACTTC
CDR3 protein: CASSLQGVYQETQYF

clone size: -
D gene: -
V gene: TRBV30
J gene: TRBJ2-5
CDR3 DNA: TGTGCCTGGAGAGTTTGGGGCCTGGAGACCCAGTACTTC
CDR3 protein: CAWRVWGLETQYF

clone size: -
D gene: -
V gene: TRBV7-9
J gene: TRBJ1-1
CDR3 DNA: TGTGCCAGCAGCTTAGCGGCCGTTGAAGCTTTCTTT
CDR3 protein: CASSLAAVEAFF

clone size: few
D gene: TRBD1
V gene: TRBV5-4
J gene: TRBJ1-2
CDR3 DNA: TGTGCCAGCAGCTTCCAAGGGGGCGCAGGTGGCTACACCTTC
CDR3 protein: CASSFQGGAGGYTF

clone size: -
D gene: TRBD2
V gene: TRBV2
J gene: TRBJ2-7
CDR3 DNA: TGTGCCAGCAGTGAAGGAGTTGCGGGAGCGGCCTACGAGCAGTACTTC
CDR3 protein: CASSEGVAGAAYEQYF